A single sample is the source of the 26 T cell receptor beta chains below, sequenced in a study of T cell responses to AZD1222 COVID-19 vaccine. The repertoire was sequenced with immunoSEQ multiplex PCR; TCRdb's copy has only in-frame clones and lacks some. The sample consists of around 100,000 clones, around nine tenths of them appearing once. The sequenced sample was peripheral blood, obtained on day 0 of AZD1222 vaccination. These receptors originate from an adult in good health.

This chain uses TRBV10-2 with TRBJ1-1; unclear D gene. Trimming removed 3 bases from V and 0 bases from J, with 8 bases in between. Germline assignment: CDR1 WSHSY and CDR2 SAAADI. CDR3 length: 14 amino acids. The CDR3 loop reads CASSEVRMNTEAFF. The CDR3 DNA sequence: TGCGCCAGCAGTGAAGTCAGGATGAACACTGAAGCTTTCTTT.

The chain employs TRBV19 and TRBJ2-7; a weak D match, TRBD1 (6 bases). The germline V gene has CDR1 LNHDA and CDR2 SQIVND (reference sequence). Trimming took 2 bases from V and 7 from J, leaving 18 bases between them. This CDR3 region has 15 residues. The DNA for the CDR3 is TGTGCCAGTAGTATATTAAGAGGGGGAGACGCAGAGCAGTACTTC. Translation: CASSILRGGDAEQYF.

This clone was detected only once. The rearrangement joins TRBV4-2 to TRBJ2-7; TRBD1 is a possible D gene (6 bases). Germline V gives CDR1 LGHNA, CDR2 YNFKEQ. The CDR3 covers 14 residues. Trimming took 2 bases from V and 3 from J, leaving 11 bases between them. CDR3 bases: TGTGCCAGCAGCCAAACAGGGTTGATCTACGAGCAGTACTTC. This gives the protein CASSQTGLIYEQYF.

V usage is TRBV4-1 and J usage is TRBJ2-5, with 12 bases identical to TRBD1. After removal of 3 bases from V and 6 bases from J, the junction contained 8 bases not matched to a gene. Germline V gene lookup returns CDR1 MGHRA and CDR2 YSYEKL. This CDR3 comprises 16 residues. The CDR3 nucleotides read TGCGCCAGCAGCCACCTGGGGACAGGGGGCGCAAAGACCCAGTACTTC. It yields the protein CASSHLGTGGAKTQYF.

V and J are TRBV7-2 and TRBJ1-2; D remains unclear. CDR3 length equals 12 residues. Trimming left V 0 bases short and J 4 bases short, with 3 bases between. From germline, CDR1 is SGHTA and CDR2 FQGNSA. The CDR3 loop reads CASSLAAYGYTF. The CDR3 nucleotides are TGTGCCAGCAGCTTAGCCGCCTATGGCTACACCTTC.

V and J are TRBV3-1 (or the pseudogene TRBV3-2) and TRBJ2-7; 9 bases match TRBD2. Per the germline V gene, CDR1 is LGHDT and CDR2 is YNNKEL (reference sequence). The CDR3 contains 14 residues. Trimming at V came to 4 bases and at J to 5 bases, leaving 6 bases not matched to a gene. CDR3 DNA: TGTGCCAGCAGCCTGGCTAGCGGGGCTAACGAGCAGTACTTC. Its translation: CASSLASGANEQYF.

V and J are TRBV7-2 and TRBJ1-2, with TRBD1 matching 8 bases. J was trimmed by 5 bases and V by 1 base; bases with no gene match: 3. This CDR3 spans 14 amino acids. The germline gives CDR1 SGHTA, CDR2 FQGNSA. DNA for the CDR3: TGTGCCAGCAGCTTAGGGCAGGGGGCGTATGGCTACACCTTC. It encodes CASSLGQGAYGYTF. The full variable domain, in which reference TRBV7-2 and TRBJ1-2 provide the parts outside the CDR3, is GAGVSQSPSNKVTEKGKDVELRCDPISGHTALYWYRQSLGQGLEFLIYFQGNSAPDKSGLPSDRFSAERTGGSVSTLTIQRTQQEDSAVYLCASSLGQGAYGYTFGSGTRLTVV.

The chain uses TRBV28 and TRBJ1-1; D not certain. Germline V gives CDR1 MDHEN, CDR2 SYDVKM. V shed 5 bases and J shed 1 base, with 8 bases lying between them. This CDR3 is 13 amino acids long. CDR3 amino acids: CASSQLGNTEAFF. As DNA, the CDR3 is TGTGCCAGCAGTCAACTTGGGAACACTGAAGCTTTCTTT.

This rearrangement joins TRBV27 to TRBJ1-1, with D perhaps TRBD1 (6 bases). The V gene lost 2 bases and the J gene lost 8 bases, with 15 bases spanning the gap. The CDR3 has 14 residues. CDR1 MNHEY and CDR2 SMNVEV come from the germline V gene (reference sequence). CDR3 coding DNA: TGTGCCAGCAGTTTAGAAGGAGGAGGACAGGAAGCTTTCTTT. Amino acids: CASSLEGGGQEAFF.

CDR3 nucleotides: TGTGCCAGTCGCGCCCCTGGGACGATCTATGGCTACACCTTC. It translates to CASRAPGTIYGYTF. V and J are TRBV6-5 and TRBJ1-2; tentatively, D is TRBD1 (5 bases). Trimming cost V 9 bases and J 4 bases, with 18 bases left between them. This CDR3 has 14 residues. The V gene's germline CDR1 is MNHEY and CDR2 SVGAGI.

The genes are TRBV4-3 and TRBJ1-5, with no clear D. The CDR3 spans 15 residues. V gave up 2 bases and J gave up 3 bases, with 11 bases separating them. Germline V gene sequence: CDR1 LGHNA, CDR2 YSLEER. Here the CDR3 reads CASSQTRGYNQPQHF. The CDR3 DNA sequence: TGCGCCAGCAGCCAAACGCGCGGTTACAATCAGCCCCAGCATTTT.

The CDR3 nucleotides read TGTGCCAGCAGCCTCTTTGCGGGGGGTACTGAAGCTTTCTTT. Translation gives CASSLFAGGTEAFF. The chain carries TRBV11-3 and TRBJ1-1; perhaps TRBD1 as D (5 bases). Trimming removed 5 bases at V and 5 bases at J, with 15 bases between. The CDR3 covers 14 residues. Germline lookup yields CDR1 SGHNT and CDR2 YENEEA.

CDR3: CASSHGLAPNEQYF. In nucleotides, the CDR3 is TGTGCCAGCAGCCACGGGCTAGCGCCCAACGAGCAGTACTTC. This sequence joins TRBV6-5 and TRBJ2-7; a possible D gene is TRBD2 (6 bases). Between the trimmed V and J ends, which lost 6 bases and 5 bases, there was a span of 17 bases. The V gene's germline CDR1 is MNHEY and CDR2 SVGAGI. The CDR3 extends over 14 amino acids.

The chain links TRBV12-5 to TRBJ1-2; TRBD1 is a possible D gene (6 bases). The germline V gene encodes CDR1 LGHNT and CDR2 FRNRAP. V lost 7 bases and J 4 bases, leaving 16 bases between the germline ends. The CDR3 runs to 14 residues. CDR3 bases: TGTGCTAGTGTACCTCGGGGGGCCTCCTATGGCTACACCTTC. Its translation: CASVPRGASYGYTF.

This rearrangement joins TRBV5-1 to TRBJ1-1; D unresolved. Germline CDR1 SGHRS, CDR2 YFSETQ. The CDR3 spans 13 residues. Trimming left V 4 bases short and J 2 bases short, with 9 bases between. CDR3 loop: CASSRAANTEAFF. The CDR3 coding sequence is TGCGCCAGCAGCCGGGCGGCTAACACTGAAGCTTTCTTT.

The chain links TRBV2 to TRBJ1-2; 7 bases align to TRBD1. Germline lookup yields CDR1 SNHLY and CDR2 FYNNEI. The CDR3 runs 13 residues. The J segment lost 6 bases and the V segment lost 2 bases, leaving 3 bases of the junction unmatched. CDR3 region: CASSESGGNGYTF. The CDR3 bases are TGTGCCAGCAGTGAATCAGGGGGGAATGGCTACACCTTC.

The genes are TRBV10-3 and TRBJ1-2, with TRBD1 identical over 8 bases. The length of the CDR3 is 15 residues. Trimming took 7 bases from V and 5 from J; bases not matched to a gene: 12. CDR1 is ENHRY and CDR2 is SYGVKD in the germline V gene. CDR3 DNA sequence: TGTGCCATCACTACTGGACAGGACAGGGCGTATGGCTACACCTTC. The encoded protein is CAITTGQDRAYGYTF.

This chain connects TRBV29-1 to TRBJ1-2; D not certain. Germline V gene sequence: CDR1 SQVTM, CDR2 ANQGSEA. The CDR3 totals 11 residues. Deletions cut 8 bases from V and 7 bases from J, with 14 bases between. CDR3 nucleotide sequence: TGCAGCTCTGACCTTGGATCTGGCTACACCTTC. Its translation is CSSDLGSGYTF.

This chain connects TRBV2 to TRBJ2-7; 7 bases map to TRBD1. V lost 5 bases to trimming and J lost 3 bases; unmatched junction nucleotides: 7. Looked up from germline, CDR1 is SNHLY and CDR2 is FYNNEI. The CDR3 length is 14 residues. Here the CDR3 DNA reads TGTGCCAGCAGTCCGCCCGACAGGGACTACGAGCAGTACTTC. This encodes CASSPPDRDYEQYF.

The chain combines TRBV6-5 with TRBJ1-5, with D tentatively TRBD1 (6 bases). The CDR3 extends over 15 amino acids. Looked up from germline, CDR1 is MNHEY and CDR2 is SVGAGI. V was cut by 2 bases and J by 2 bases, with 10 bases left in between. The DNA for the CDR3 is TGTGCCAGCAGTTACAGTAACAGGGGCAATCAGCCCCAGCATTTT. It translates to CASSYSNRGNQPQHF.

This clone was detected a few times. The chain links TRBV12-3 or TRBV12-4 to TRBJ1-3, with no clear D. The CDR3 totals 13 residues. V was cut by 6 bases and J by 1 base, with 7 bases left in between. The CDR3: CASRILSGNTIYF. In DNA, the CDR3 is TGTGCCAGCAGGATATTATCTGGAAACACCATATATTTT.

The J gene is TRBJ1-6, the V gene TRBV7-8; a weak D match, TRBD1 (5 bases). V lost 8 bases, J lost 6 bases, and 8 bases lay in between. The CDR3 spans 12 residues. CDR1 and CDR2 (germline): SGHVS, FQNEAQ. The CDR3 is CASAGGNSPLHF. The CDR3 region has the DNA TGTGCCAGCGCTGGGGGTAATTCACCCCTCCACTTT.

The V call is TRBV11-2, the J call TRBJ2-3; no clear D. The germline V gene encodes CDR1 SGHAT and CDR2 FQNNGV. V lost 3 bases and J lost 1, with 8 bases in between. This CDR3 has 14 amino acids. Here the CDR3 reads CASSLAARTDTQYF. The CDR3 bases are TGTGCCAGCAGCTTGGCGGCCCGCACAGATACGCAGTATTTT. Full variable domain (outside the CDR3, taken from reference TRBV11-2 and TRBJ2-3): EAGVAQSPRYKIIEKRQSVAFWCNPISGHATLYWYQQILGQGPKLLIQFQNNGVVDDSQLPKDRFSAERLKGVDSTLKIQPAKLEDSAVYLCASSLAARTDTQYFGPGTRLTVL.

The V and J genes are TRBV7-3 and TRBJ2-1; D remains ambiguous. Germline assignment: CDR1 SGHTA and CDR2 FQGTGA. V shed 3 bases and J shed 5 bases, with 23 bases lying between them. This CDR3 is 18 amino acids long. The CDR3 sequence is CASSFFIIPRTYHNEQFF. The CDR3 DNA sequence: TGTGCCAGCAGCTTCTTCATTATACCCCGGACCTACCACAATGAGCAGTTCTTC.

This clone was recorded only once. CDR3 amino acids: CASRVFGNTEAFF. The CDR3 region has the DNA TGTGCCAGCAGGGTCTTCGGTAACACTGAAGCTTTCTTT. The V gene is TRBV6-5, the J gene TRBJ1-1; D gene uncertain. The CDR3 loop spans 13 amino acids. V lost 6 bases and J lost 2, with 10 bases in between. The germline CDR1 and CDR2 sequences are MNHEY and SVGAGI.

This chain uses TRBV5-1 with TRBJ2-7, with D hard to call. Trimming left V 4 bases short and J 3 bases short, with 5 bases between. There are 11 residues in the CDR3. Germline V CDR1 and CDR2: SGHRS, YFSETQ. In DNA form, the CDR3 reads TGCGCCAGCAGCCTGGACTACGAGCAGTACTTC. This codes for CASSLDYEQYF.